This TCR beta chain was captured by sequencing in a study of blood T cell repertoires in COVID-19. Study as a whole: Whether acute or convalescent, the COVID-19 samples came from the United States, Italy and Spain. Nucleic acid was either cDNA or gDNA, and it came from T cells, B-cell-depleted T cells, or PBMCs.

The CDR3 runs 15 residues. Trimming took 3 bases from V and 5 from J; bases not matched to a gene: 3. From germline, CDR1 is SGDLS and CDR2 YYNGEE. In the original processing: Researchers report that nucleated cell counts were estimated from reference gene primer amplification. The method was immunoSEQ multiplex PCR; TCRdb's version includes in-frame clones alone and lacks a portion of them. V, J and clone size were drawn from that table, and D and trimming were deduced from the DNA. The sample includes approximately 220,000 clones, around 82% seen only once; the top ten take roughly 3%. V is TRBV9 and J is TRBJ2-3, with 13 bases fitting TRBD2. The clonotype comes from a woman in her 30s who had recovered from COVID-19. Sequenced: peripheral blood. This CDR3 is CASSARLAGGDTQYF. The CDR3, as DNA: TGTGCCAGCAGCGCCAGACTAGCGGGAGGAGATACGCAGTATTTT.